This T cell receptor beta chain was observed in a study of blood T cell repertoires in COVID-19. Study-wide context: COVID-19 samples, acute and convalescent, were from the United States, Italy and Spain. Nucleic acid was either cDNA or gDNA, and it came from T cells, B-cell-depleted T cells, or PBMCs.

In the authors' methods: The assay estimated nucleated cells by amplifying reference gene primers. This table comes from immunoSEQ multiplex PCR, and its TCRdb copy is limited to in-frame clones, with some not included. The V and J calls and clone size come from that table; D and trimming were worked out from the DNA. This repertoire shows 98,000 or so clones, more than 85% found once; its top ten account for 5% to 6.5%. The ends were cut back, 6 bases at V and 2 bases at J, with 6 bases in the middle. The length of the CDR3 is 12 residues. CDR1 is KGHSH, CDR2 LQKENI, per germline. The J gene is TRBJ2-3, the V gene TRBV18; D is uncertain. The clonotype comes from a human donor in a cohort sampled during active COVID-19. Input material: peripheral blood. The DNA of the CDR3 is TGTGCCAGCTCGCAGGACACAGATACGCAGTATTTT. This encodes CASSQDTDTQYF.